This T cell receptor beta chain was identified in a study of T cell repertoires in cytomegalovirus infection. Study at large: CMV infection together with matching HLA type was indicated by public TCR beta signatures. Study-level points and caveats: Carriers of CMV plus the relevant HLA were identified by cumulative public TCR beta family frequency. In two of eight donors, the top clonotype was HLA-C-restricted CMV-specific.

TCRdb reprocessed the reads with MiXCR, giving one entry per CDR3 protein. The sample has a few hundred thousand distinct CDR3 sequences, roughly 16% seen once. This clonotype was seen repeatedly, ten times or more. Its antigen is not known. Germline V gene sequence: CDR1 SGHTA, CDR2 FQGNSA. CDR3 length: 18 amino acids. V was clipped by 0 bases and J by 4 bases, with 19 bases between them. The sample consisted of PBMCs. This sequence originates from a human donor in good health (CMV status not recorded). Some clones in this sample may be carry-over from other donors' samples. The chain combines TRBV7-2 with TRBJ2-1, with D maybe TRBD2 (7 bases). The CDR3 here is CASSLATAGAPTYNEQFF. The CDR3 nucleotides are TGTGCCAGCAGCTTAGCGACGGCGGGGGCCCCTACTTACAATGAGCAGTTCTTC.